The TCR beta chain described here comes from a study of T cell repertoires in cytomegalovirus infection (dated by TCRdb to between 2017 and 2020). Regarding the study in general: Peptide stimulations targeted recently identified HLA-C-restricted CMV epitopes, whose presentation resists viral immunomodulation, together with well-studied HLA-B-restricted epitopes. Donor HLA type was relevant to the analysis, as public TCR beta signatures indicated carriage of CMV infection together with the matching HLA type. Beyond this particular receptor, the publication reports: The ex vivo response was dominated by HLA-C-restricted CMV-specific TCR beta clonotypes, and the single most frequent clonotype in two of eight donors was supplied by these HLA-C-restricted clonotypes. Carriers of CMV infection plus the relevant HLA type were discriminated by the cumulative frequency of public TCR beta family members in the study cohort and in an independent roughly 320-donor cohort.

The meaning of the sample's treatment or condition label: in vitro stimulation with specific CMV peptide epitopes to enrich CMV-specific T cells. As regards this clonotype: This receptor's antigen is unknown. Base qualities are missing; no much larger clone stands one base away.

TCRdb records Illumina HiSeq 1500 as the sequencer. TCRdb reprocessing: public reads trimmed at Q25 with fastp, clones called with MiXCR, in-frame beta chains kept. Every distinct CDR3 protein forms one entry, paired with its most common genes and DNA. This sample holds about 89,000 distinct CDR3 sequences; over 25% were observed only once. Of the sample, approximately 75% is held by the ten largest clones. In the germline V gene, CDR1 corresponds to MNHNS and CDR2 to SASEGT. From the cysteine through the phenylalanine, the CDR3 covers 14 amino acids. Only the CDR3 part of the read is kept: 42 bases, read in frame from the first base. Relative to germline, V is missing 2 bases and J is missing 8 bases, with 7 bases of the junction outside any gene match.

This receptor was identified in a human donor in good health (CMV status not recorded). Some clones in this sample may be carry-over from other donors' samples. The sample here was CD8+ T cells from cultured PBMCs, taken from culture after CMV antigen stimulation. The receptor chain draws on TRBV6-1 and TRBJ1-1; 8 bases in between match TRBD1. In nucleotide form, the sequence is TGTGCCAGCAGTGAATTCAGGGGGCTACGCGAAGCTTTCTTT. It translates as CASSEFRGLREAFF.